This T cell receptor beta chain was recovered during a study of CD8+ T cells in alopecia areata (dated 2018 in TCRdb). Context from the whole study: Treated patients were enrolled in an open-label pilot trial of oral tofacitinib, 5 to 10 mg twice daily, for moderate-to-severe alopecia areata. Patients stayed on tofacitinib for 6 to 18 months and then had 6 months of follow-up off drug so that delayed response and recurrence could be assessed. In humans, TCRbeta sequencing was performed on scalp tissue and on sorted CD4+ and CD8+ peripheral blood T cells from healthy controls and from patients with patchy or totalis/universalis alopecia areata. Scalp clonality was compared across normal scalp (n=4), patchy alopecia areata scalp (n=8), and alopecia totalis/universalis scalp (n=8). RNA was obtained with the PAXgene miRNA kit for fixed scalp, the miRNeasy kit for PBMCs, and the RNeasy kit for mouse skin. immunoSEQ multiplex PCR using 35 Vbeta forward primers and 13 Jbeta reverse primers was used to amplify TCRbeta CDR3 regions. High-throughput TCRbeta sequencing was used to examine T cell clonal expansion in alopecia areata in both the C3H/HeJ mouse model and human patients. Tofacitinib-treated patients had biopsies at baseline and at 4 and 24 weeks of treatment, with a later scalp biopsy in several patients. The SALT score, which quantifies the percentage of affected scalp surface area, was used to measure disease severity in treated patients.

As regards this clone: The clone's antigen remains unknown. There are no base qualities to consult, and no much larger clone falls within one base.

Spanning cysteine to phenylalanine, the CDR3 consists of 16 amino acids. Just the 48-base CDR3 DNA is kept, in frame starting at base 1. CDR1 and CDR2 are drawn from the germline V gene: SQVTM, ANQGSEA. V loses 6 bases at its end and J loses 7 bases; junction bases beyond the gene matches: 12. To prepare the library, the immunoSEQ multiplex PCR assay was applied. RNA was extracted from all samples and reverse transcribed into cDNA, which served as template for TCR sequencing. SuperScript III was used for first-strand cDNA synthesis, primed with a 2:1 mix of oligo-dT and random hexamers. A synthetic immune receptor repertoire was used to assess amplification bias, and residual bias was removed computationally. As for how the authors treated the data: Raw reads were preprocessed to remove errors, and CDR3 was defined according to IMGT conventions as the region from the conserved cysteine to phenylalanine. Clonality was computed as 1 minus the Shannon entropy, with the entropy normalized by log2 of the number of productive unique TCRs. CD4 or CD8 identity of scalp clones was inferred by cross-referencing scalp TCRbeta sequences with sorted blood CD4 and CD8 repertoires. Drawn from immuneACCESS, this table holds only the in-frame rearrangements with V and J called that TCRdb kept. Clones are partly lost; checked studies trace under half to an unresolved V gene and leave the rest unexplained. V and J calls and clone size come straight from that table; D and trimming were deduced from the DNA. This sample comprises around 120,000 clones, over 60% of them detected only once. Jointly, the top ten make up more than 5.5% of the sample.

Overall study results and their limits: Higher clonality and more expanded CD8+ clones were observed in lesional scalp than in normal scalp, particularly in alopecia totalis/universalis, a finding suggestive of antigenic drive. Compared with mice, TCR sequences shared between patients were less clear, possibly partly because of HLA diversity across the patient population. During tofacitinib treatment, many expanded lesional clones remained in scalp and blood, and this persistence may partly explain relapse after treatment is stopped. Because the treated cohort was small and had just a single nonresponder, larger studies are needed to establish links between baseline CD8+ expansion and response. Tofacitinib significantly decreased scalp clonality and the number of expanded CD8+ clones among the top 100 scalp clones. Unlike mouse skin, where gammadelta T cells dominate, normal human skin contains resident alphabeta T cells that get sequenced too, which complicates analysis of the scalp TCR repertoire.

This specimen's time point label, interpreted: more than three weeks on oral tofacitinib. The intended sense of this specimen's treatment or condition label: oral pan-JAK inhibitor, 5-10 mg twice daily. Lesional scalp punch biopsies and peripheral blood were collected from alopecia areata patients. PBMCs were isolated by density centrifugation and stained for CD3, CD4 and CD8, after which CD4+ and CD8+ T cells were sorted on a FACSAria. Recombination linked TRBV29-1 to TRBJ2-7; 16 central bases correspond to TRBD2. Here the sequenced sample was CD4+ T cells sorted from blood, taken at week 4, from a patient treated with tofacitinib. This clonotype was sampled from a human donor with alopecia areata. This receptor carries the CDR3 CSVNPGLAGGPEEQYF. In nucleotides, the sequence is TGCAGCGTCAACCCGGGACTAGCGGGGGGGCCAGAGGAGCAGTACTTC.